Below, 10 T cell receptor beta chains from the same sample are listed, as sequenced in a study of Ad26.COV2.S vaccination and SARS-CoV-2 variants. Sequencing used immunoSEQ multiplex PCR; TCRdb keeps in-frame clones, though not all of them. The table lists some 180,000 clones, around 88% of them singletons. Sequencing used peripheral blood, obtained after recovery from COVID-19. The receptor set was obtained from a human donor who had recovered from COVID-19.

The V gene is TRBV19, the J gene TRBJ1-6; 12 bases align to TRBD1. Unmatched junction bases numbered 5, after V lost 3 bases and J lost 2 bases. The CDR3 sequence is 18 residues long. CDR1 is LNHDA and CDR2 is SQIVND in the germline V gene (reference sequence). Here the CDR3 DNA reads TGTGCCAGTAGTATCGGGACAGGGGGCCTCACCTATAATTCACCCCTCCACTTT. Its translation: CASSIGTGGLTYNSPLHF.

The CDR3 region is CASNLGGDQPQHF. The CDR3 DNA follows: TGTGCCAGCAATCTAGGGGGGGACCAGCCCCAGCATTTT. The chain is built from TRBV7-2 and TRBJ1-5; a weak D match, TRBD1 (6 bases). V lost 7 bases, J lost 7 bases, and 14 bases lay in between. The germline CDR1 and CDR2 sequences are SGHTA and FQGNSA. This CDR3 contains 13 residues. The complete variable domain, with remaining parts taken from reference TRBV7-2 and TRBJ1-5, reads GAGVSQSPSNKVTEKGKDVELRCDPISGHTALYWYRQSLGQGLEFLIYFQGNSAPDKSGLPSDRFSAERTGGSVSTLTIQRTQQEDSAVYLCASNLGGDQPQHFGDGTRLSIL.

V gene TRBV19 combines with J gene TRBJ2-1; D unresolved. V was trimmed by 4 bases and J by 0 bases, leaving 4 bases between them. This CDR3 contains 13 residues. CDR1 is LNHDA, CDR2 SQIVND, per germline (reference sequence). The CDR3 nucleotides are TGTGCCAGTAGTAGACGCTCCTACAATGAGCAGTTCTTC. This sequence encodes CASSRRSYNEQFF. The full variable domain, in which reference TRBV19 and TRBJ2-1 provide the parts outside the CDR3, is DGGITQSPKYLFRKEGQNVTLSCEQNLNHDAMYWYRQDPGQGLRLIYYSQIVNDFQKGDIAEGYSVSREKKESFPLTVTSAQKNPTAFYLCASSRRSYNEQFFGPGTRLTVL.

The chain combines TRBV19 with TRBJ2-1, with 11 bases lining up with TRBD1. Germline CDR1 and CDR2: LNHDA and SQIVND (reference sequence). The length of the CDR3 is 16 residues. V trimming: 8 bases; J trimming: 7 bases; junction bases outside the gene matches: 13. In DNA form, the CDR3 reads TGTGCCAGTCCCCCCCCAGGACAGGGGGCAGTAAATGAGCAGTTCTTC. Its protein is CASPPPGQGAVNEQFF.

This clone was counted between two and nine times. The chain joins TRBV6-5 to TRBJ2-6, with unresolved D. Germline loops: CDR1 MNHEY, CDR2 SVGAGI. With 6 bases removed from V and 13 bases from J, the gap between germline ends came to 19 bases. CDR3 size: 14 residues. CDR3 coding DNA: TGTGCCAGCAGCCTCGGCGCTACCGTAAGTGTCCTGACTTTC. Translated: CASSLGATVSVLTF.

The V and J genes are TRBV6-5 and TRBJ1-6, with D unclear. The V end was cut by 0 bases, the J end by 7 bases, with 7 bases between. Per germline, CDR1 MNHEY and CDR2 SVGAGI. The CDR3 is made up of 14 amino acids. This CDR3 reads CASSYSEGNSPLHF. In DNA, the CDR3 is TGTGCCAGCAGTTACTCCGAGGGAAATTCACCCCTCCACTTT.

The rearrangement joins TRBV10-1 to TRBJ2-1; D not certain. V was pared by 4 bases and J by 2 bases, with 3 bases between. There are 12 residues in the CDR3. Germline lookup yields CDR1 WNHNN and CDR2 SYGVQD (reference sequence). The CDR3 loop reads CASSGPYNEQFF. In DNA form, the CDR3 reads TGCGCCAGCAGTGGGCCCTACAATGAGCAGTTCTTC.

The J gene is TRBJ2-3, the V gene TRBV5-1, with 7 bases matching TRBD2. Germline CDR1 and CDR2: SGHRS and YFSETQ. The V segment lost 4 bases and the J segment 7 bases; nucleotides outside the gene matches: 12. This CDR3 is 15 amino acids long. Written as DNA, the CDR3 is TGCGCCAGCAGCAGTTCCGGGGGGAGCGCACATACGCAGTATTTT. Translation gives CASSSSGGSAHTQYF.

This clone was seen once. The V gene is TRBV7-9, the J gene TRBJ1-2; 8 nucleotides line up with TRBD1. This CDR3 is built from 13 residues. Germline loops: CDR1 SEHNR, CDR2 FQNEAQ (reference sequence). V lost 5 bases and J lost 7; bases outside the gene matches: 6. CDR3 sequence reads: CASSPGQGFGYTF. The CDR3 nucleotides are TGTGCCAGCAGCCCCGGACAGGGTTTTGGCTACACCTTC.

CDR3 nucleotide sequence: TGTGCCAGCAGCCCTGGGGACCACTTAAACACCATATATTTT. It specifies CASSPGDHLNTIYF. The chain has TRBV13 and TRBJ1-3; TRBD1 is a possible D gene (5 bases). CDR3 length equals 14 residues. The V gene lost 5 bases and the J gene lost 6 bases, with 14 bases spanning the gap. Germline values: CDR1 PRHDT, CDR2 FYEKMQ (reference sequence).